The 14 T cell receptor beta chains in this list originate from one sample, sequenced in a study of beta chain features in type 1 diabetes. General study points: Moderate but significant shortening of TCRB CDR3s was recorded in all four CD4+ subsets from Type 1 diabetes patients.

No antigens are known for them. All of the isolated RNA was reverse transcribed, so expressed TCRB transcripts were sequenced. TCRdb's copy holds only in-frame clones and misses some; the assay was immunoSEQ multiplex PCR. The repertoire holds a few hundred thousand clones, over 10% seen once, with 0.0095% to 0.012% in the top ten. Input material: naive CD4+ T cells from blood. The receptors come from a woman aged 18-29 years with type 1 diabetes.

In its sample, this clone was seen a few times. The rearrangement uses TRBV7-2 and TRBJ2-1; tentative D call: TRBD1 (5 bases). The CDR3 sequence is 11 residues long. Looked up from germline, CDR1 is SGHTA and CDR2 is FQGNSA. V lost 5 bases and J 7 bases, leaving 6 bases between the germline ends. The CDR3 bases are TGTGCCAGCAGCCGACAGAATGAGCAGTTCTTC. Its translation is CASSRQNEQFF.

This clone was picked up a small number of times. The chain couples TRBV30 to TRBJ2-2, with D possibly matching TRBD1 (5 bases). Trimming stripped 0 bases from V and 4 bases from J, with 9 bases between. This CDR3 is built from 14 residues. CDR1 and CDR2 from the germline V gene are GTSNPN and SVGIG (reference sequence). The CDR3 DNA reads TGTGCCTGGAGTGTATTGGGGCGCACCGGGGAGCTGTTTTTT. Protein product: CAWSVLGRTGELFF.

This clone was detected only a few times. This sequence joins TRBV18 and TRBJ1-1; TRBD1 is a possible D gene (5 bases). V was shortened by 0 bases and J by 1 base, with 6 bases between the two germline ends. Germline loops: CDR1 KGHSH, CDR2 LQKENI. The CDR3 is made up of 14 amino acids. CDR3: CASSPPGQNTEAFF. The CDR3 DNA is TGTGCCAGCTCACCACCGGGGCAGAACACTGAAGCTTTCTTT. The variable domain in full, with the rest retrieved from reference TRBV18 and TRBJ1-1, is NAGVMQNPRHLVRRRGQEARLRCSPMKGHSHVYWYRQLPEEGLKFMVYLQKENIIDESGMPKERFSAEFPKEGPSILRIQQVVRGDSAAYFCASSPPGQNTEAFFGQGTRLTVV.

The genes are TRBV18 and TRBJ2-1; maybe TRBD1 (6 bases). Deletions cut 3 bases from V and 9 bases from J, with 9 bases between. The CDR3 is 12 residues long. Germline CDR1 is KGHSH and CDR2 is LQKENI. The CDR3 loop is CASSPEGGEQFF. The CDR3 nucleotides read TGTGCCAGCTCACCCGAAGGGGGTGAGCAGTTCTTC.

The chain recombines TRBV19 with TRBJ2-2, with a weak D call TRBD1 (5 bases). The germline V and J ends were trimmed by 7 bases and 7 bases, with 10 bases remaining between them. Germline CDR1 reads LNHDA; CDR2 reads SQIVND (reference sequence). This CDR3 comprises 12 residues. The DNA for the CDR3 is TGTGCCAGTAACTCCCAGGGCGGGGAGCTGTTTTTT. Translation: CASNSQGGELFF.

This clone showed up just a few times. The rearrangement uses TRBV4-2 and TRBJ2-5; 7 bases match TRBD1. Trimming took 2 bases from V and 4 from J; bases not matched to a gene: 7. The CDR3 extends over 15 amino acids. The germline V gene has CDR1 LGHNA and CDR2 YNFKEQ. The CDR3 region has the DNA TGTGCCAGCAGCCAATTAAACAGGGGTGGAGAGACCCAGTACTTC. Its protein is CASSQLNRGGETQYF.

The V gene is TRBV5-1, the J gene TRBJ2-1; weak D call: TRBD2 (5 bases). Trimming took off 4 bases at V and 9 bases at J, with 17 bases between the two ends. CDR3 length: 14 amino acids. Germline CDR1 reads SGHRS; CDR2 reads YFSETQ. Here the CDR3 reads CASSPRDQGSEQFF. The DNA for the CDR3 is TGCGCCAGCAGCCCACGGGATCAAGGGAGTGAGCAGTTCTTC.

The chain combines TRBV11-2 with TRBJ2-5; the D is unclear. V dropped 2 bases and J dropped 3 bases, with 4 bases sitting between them. This CDR3 spans 12 amino acids. The germline CDR1 and CDR2 sequences are SGHAT and FQNNGV. The CDR3: CASSLSEETQYF. DNA of the CDR3: TGTGCCAGCAGCTTATCCGAAGAGACCCAGTACTTC.

The J gene is TRBJ2-2, the V gene TRBV5-1; 9 bases fit TRBD1. The germline V gene encodes CDR1 SGHRS and CDR2 YFSETQ. This CDR3 comprises 16 residues. V was pared by 0 bases and J by 4 bases, with 4 bases of the junction left unmatched. CDR3: CASSLAGQGSTGELFF. The CDR3 DNA reads as TGCGCCAGCAGCTTGGCGGGACAGGGTTCCACCGGGGAGCTGTTTTTT.

The chain combines TRBV11-2 with TRBJ2-1; 7 bases are shared with TRBD1. The trim removed 5 bases at V and 4 bases at J, leaving 8 bases unmatched. This CDR3 contains 15 residues. Germline V gene lookup returns CDR1 SGHAT and CDR2 FQNNGV. The DNA for the CDR3 is TGTGCCAGCAGCCCGTTACAGGGGTCGTACAATGAGCAGTTCTTC. Its translation: CASSPLQGSYNEQFF. Combining the CDR3 with reference TRBV11-2 and TRBJ2-1 gives the whole variable domain EAGVAQSPRYKIIEKRQSVAFWCNPISGHATLYWYQQILGQGPKLLIQFQNNGVVDDSQLPKDRFSAERLKGVDSTLKIQPAKLEDSAVYLCASSPLQGSYNEQFFGPGTRLTVL.

This clone was observed a handful of times. The chain combines TRBV13 with TRBJ2-7; 10 nucleotides agree with TRBD1. The CDR3 length is 15 residues. V shed 2 bases, J shed 6 bases, and the junction held 7 bases outside the gene matches. In germline, CDR1 is PRHDT, CDR2 FYEKMQ (reference sequence). The CDR3 loop is CASSLSRQGAAEQYF. The DNA of the CDR3 is TGTGCCAGCAGCTTAAGTCGACAGGGGGCGGCCGAGCAGTACTTC.

This clone was counted a few times. This sequence joins TRBV7-2 and TRBJ1-5; D is possibly TRBD1 (5 bases). Germline V lookup: CDR1 SGHTA, CDR2 FQGNSA. This CDR3 spans 13 amino acids. Trimming stripped 1 base from V and 6 bases from J, with 7 bases between. The chain's CDR3 is CASSLEGPQPQHF. CDR3 DNA sequence: TGTGCCAGCAGCTTAGAGGGGCCTCAGCCCCAGCATTTT. Together with reference TRBV7-2 and TRBJ1-5, the CDR3 gives the full variable domain: GAGVSQSPSNKVTEKGKDVELRCDPISGHTALYWYRQSLGQGLEFLIYFQGNSAPDKSGLPSDRFSAERTGGSVSTLTIQRTQQEDSAVYLCASSLEGPQPQHFGDGTRLSIL.

In its sample, this clone was seen a few times. This chain links TRBV29-1 with TRBJ1-4; no clear D. V was pared by 3 bases and J by 10 bases, with 12 bases between. Germline V gene lookup returns CDR1 SQVTM and CDR2 ANQGSEA. This CDR3 region has 12 residues. CDR3 sequence: CSVDRGDGKLFF. The CDR3 nucleotides read TGCAGCGTTGACCGGGGAGACGGAAAACTGTTTTTT.

The V call is TRBV7-6, the J call TRBJ1-1, with D possibly being TRBD1 (5 bases). The CDR3 extends over 15 amino acids. Trimming shortened V by 2 bases and J by 3 bases, and 13 bases separated the two germline ends. Per germline, CDR1 SGHVS and CDR2 FNYEAQ. The CDR3 region is CASSLWGDRYTEAFF. In DNA form, the CDR3 reads TGTGCCAGCAGCTTATGGGGGGACCGGTACACTGAAGCTTTCTTT.